This T cell receptor beta chain emerged from a study of cytomegalovirus exposure and HLA in healthy donors (dated by TCRdb to 2016 to 2017). Context from the whole study: According to an earlier analysis of 587 of the donors, about 179 million T cells yielded over 100 million unique TCR beta sequences and roughly 280 Gb of sequence data. Genome-wide SNP genotypes for about 65% of the 666 donors were used in a later genetic analysis, which treated that subset as a discovery cohort. The study aimed to test whether signatures of past pathogen exposure could be identified by cataloging public T cell receptors. Along with the 666-subject first cohort, a separate validation cohort of 120 different subjects was used. To decide whether each TCR beta V gene segment behaved as functional or pseudogenic, an earlier analysis of approximately 620 of the donors relied on high-throughput TCR beta sequencing. Roughly 300 gigabases of sequencing data and tens of millions of unique TCR sequences were included in an early release covering under 650 HLA-typed donors. Donor age, sex, ethnicity and CMV serostatus were compiled alongside the repertoire data. Of the roughly 390 genotyped donors, about 80% fell in the genetic ancestry cluster associated with self-reported Caucasian donors. Every repertoire in the discovery cohort had been generated on one and the same sequencing platform. Rather than using new phenotypic data, the later analysis identified candidate immune exposures from TCR beta sequences and from how often those sequences occurred across donors. In a later analysis, previously published TCR beta repertoires from about 670 donors were re-analyzed and high-resolution HLA genotyping was added so that TCR occurrence patterns could be studied. A few DR-DQ haplotypes were treated as single units for association and clustering because of strong linkage in the cohort. Among some 400 genotyped donors of the cohort, an average of around 240,000 unique TCR beta nucleotide sequences were sequenced per donor, about a sixth of them non-productive. To predict cytomegalovirus infection status, the study combined high-throughput TCR immunosequencing, statistical association of individual TCRs with disease status, and machine learning. Using immunosequencing, the study profiled T cell repertoires from 666 subjects and related those repertoires to cytomegalovirus serostatus. The number of typed donors differed by locus: roughly 629-630 for A, B, C, DRB1 and DQB1; 500 to 550 for DQA1; 600 to 610 for DPA1; and about 450 for DPB1. Class I and class II HLA loci were covered by the typing at four-digit resolution.

Beyond this particular receptor, the publication reports: In an earlier analysis of around 600 of the donors, most TCR beta V segments were observed in productive rearrangements about 87% or about 30% of the time, broadly matching IMGT annotations. In a later genetic analysis, fewer N-insertions in productive TCRs were reported among donors in an Asian-associated ancestry cluster than the approximately 630-donor mean. The study listed 164 TCR beta chains as associated with cytomegalovirus. The cohort was sequenced for TCR beta chains only, and without alpha or paired-chain data the features that could be detected were limited. A later analysis associated roughly 17,000 TCR beta sequences with specific HLA alleles at a false discovery rate of 0.05. Because counts were too low, seventeen rarely observed V segments, including chromosome 9 orphons, were excluded from the earlier analysis of under 650 of the donors. A further reported finding was that TCR beta sequences accurately predicted the HLA-A and HLA-B alleles for most subjects in the first cohort. Three of the identified cytomegalovirus-associated TCR beta chains were confirmed in vitro to be specific for cytomegalovirus antigens. Linkage disequilibrium might explain the correlated functional status among segregating V segments, but an unknown experimental factor could not be ruled out. According to the authors, the approach could potentially be generalized to other disease states and immunological phenotypes. While some public TCRs were present in many individuals, most TCR sequences turned up only very rarely across donors. V-gene and J-gene trimming of TCR beta chains was associated with a missense DCLRE1C variant in a later genetic analysis, and the association was replicated in an independent cohort. Some IMGT-functional V segments, including TRBV6-2 and TRBV6-3, could not be told apart with the 87-base-pair reads, so those segments were excluded. Most CMV-associated TCR beta chains appeared to be HLA-restricted in a later analysis, and the HLA associations seemed to be driven largely by CMV exposure. A later analysis reported that several top co-occurrence clusters appeared linked to parvovirus B19, influenza, CMV and Epstein-Barr virus. A later analysis found that TCR association rates varied across HLA loci, with DRB1 alleles showing the most associated TCRs and HLA-C alleles the fewest. CMV serostatus was the only immune exposure information available for the cohort. In a later analysis, HLA-associated TCR beta chains showed more clonal expansion and lower generation probabilities than non-associated chains that were equally common. Because some donors lacked HLA typing at each locus, the association tests relied only on the typed subset. When HLA alleles, especially DR and DQ, strongly co-occurred, attributing TCR associations to individual alleles was difficult. The classifier was reported to diagnose cytomegalovirus status with high specificity and sensitivity in both the original cohort and the validation cohort. A cluster of highly shared sequence variants was judged likely to be a technical artifact of the sequencing pipeline. Roughly uniform sequencing depth across donors was assumed in presence/absence analyses, although this assumption may not hold.

Note on this clone: Its antigen has not been determined. Per-base qualities were not stored, and no clone one base away is much larger.

The cohort comprised 666 healthy bone marrow donors. All cohort members were sampled while nominally healthy, although unrecorded immune exposures were likely present. The donor was CMV seropositive and was included in the group of approximately 310 seropositive cohort members. Each donor provided a peripheral blood sample, and peripheral blood mononuclear cells were used for TCR beta sequencing. The Qiagen DNeasy Blood Extraction Kit was used to extract genomic DNA from the blood cell samples. Taken from the germline V gene, the CDR1 and CDR2 loops are SGDLS and YYNGEE. The CDR3 spans 14 residues, from the cysteine through the phenylalanine. The kept DNA is CDR3 alone, 42 bases in frame from the first base. Unmatched junction bases come to 9, with V trimmed by 4 bases and J by 7 bases. Receptors were amplified or captured by the immunoSEQ multiplex PCR assay. A mixture of 60 forward primers for TCR Vbeta segments and 13 reverse primers for TCR Jbeta segments was used in the multiplex PCR. The CDR3 region of rearranged TCR beta genes was amplified from genomic DNA by a multiplex PCR assay. The Illumina HiSeq System was used to sequence the amplified TCR beta libraries as 87-base-pair reads. The source study handled its data this way. In a later analysis, around 80 million unique TCR beta chains were counted across the roughly 670 repertoires, and approximately 11 million of these chains were shared by at least two donors. To remove PCR and sequencing errors, raw reads were error-corrected and collapsed into unique sequences using a nearest-neighbor algorithm that merged closely related sequences. CDR3 sequences were aligned to IMGT reference sequences to assign V, D and J gene segments. Each retained sequence needed at least a six-nucleotide match to both a V gene segment and a J gene segment. Rearrangements were called productive when the CDR3 lacked stop codons and stayed in frame with V and J; all others were non-productive. CDR3 was defined by IMGT convention, running from the second conserved V-encoded cysteine to the conserved J-encoded phenylalanine. The earlier analysis of 587 of the donors excluded sequences that lacked an unambiguous match to a single V gene segment. An earlier analysis of approximately 590 of the donors classified V segments as functional when productive rearrangements were above 56.7% and as segregating when the standard deviation between donors was above 5%. A statistical classification framework was built to diagnose cytomegalovirus status from the catalog of TCR beta chain sequences. In a later analysis, V and J genes were assigned by comparing TCR nucleotide sequences against IMGT/GENE-DB human TR gene sequences. A later analysis assigned CDR3 sequences and most-parsimonious VDJ recombination scenarios with the TCRdist pipeline. In a later analysis, every TCR beta chain was defined by the combination of its CDR3 amino acid sequence and its V-gene family, and reads without a unique V-gene family were dropped. In a later analysis, some 600 highly shared, low-generation-probability nucleotide sequences were removed to address suspected cross-contamination and a sequencing artifact. In a later analysis, a clonal expansion index was calculated for each public chain from normalized within-repertoire ranks of inferred template counts. In a later analysis, generation probabilities were computed using a VDJ recombination model fitted to out-of-frame rearrangements, and the results were checked against IGoR. A later analysis scored TCR-TCR, TCR-HLA and TCR-CMV co-occurrence with hypergeometric tests, applying a repertoire-size bias correction to TCR pairs. To estimate false discovery rates, a later analysis permuted the HLA or CMV assignments 20 times. A later analysis grouped co-occurring TCRs with DBSCAN, adding TCRdist sequence similarity when clustering within HLA-allele-positive subsets. Repertoires with fewer than 30,000 or more than 120,000 public chains were left out of co-occurrence clustering, as were a handful of repertoires with anomalous nucleotide sharing. What TCRdb holds here is the immuneACCESS table cut down to in-frame rearrangements. Part of the clones is not present; checked against another copy, under half of the missing clones reflect an unresolved V gene, and the others are unexplained. That table supplies the V and J calls and clone size; D and trimming were determined from the DNA. The sample records 150,000 to 200,000 clones, roughly 85% of which are singletons. The top ten clones comprise 6.3% of the sample.

This TCR derives from a man aged 35-49 years in good health and CMV-seropositive. The chain uses TRBV9 and TRBJ1-2, and 8 junction bases match TRBD1. The sequencing input was PBMCs. The sequenced DNA is TGTGCCAGCAGCACTCGACAGGGGCATGGTGGCTACACCTTC. Translated, it gives CASSTRQGHGGYTF.